The 32 T cell receptor beta chains reported below all come from one sample, sequenced in a study of T-cell memory formation after mild COVID-19. TCRdb re-derived calls from the 5' RACE reads in MiXCR, one entry per CDR3 protein. This table has roughly 510,000 distinct CDR3 sequences, approximately 15% appearing once. The specimen was PBMCs or a T cell subset sorted from them (not recorded which). The receptor set was obtained from an adult woman who had mild COVID-19 (a few samples of this study predate the infection). Cell type and time point are not known.

The sample holds a few counts of this clonotype. This chain uses TRBV30 with TRBJ1-3; no reliable D call. This CDR3 has 15 amino acids. The V gene's germline CDR1 is GTSNPN and CDR2 SVGIG (reference sequence). Deletions cut 4 bases from V and 4 bases from J, with 17 bases between. CDR3 nucleotide sequence: TGTGCCTGGAAGTCAGGCGTTTTGACCGGAAACACCATATATTTT. Translated: CAWKSGVLTGNTIYF.

The chain combines TRBV12-3 or TRBV12-4 with TRBJ2-1, with TRBD2 identical over 14 bases. J gave up 8 bases and V 6 bases, and 9 bases lay outside the gene matches. The CDR3 length is 16 residues. The CDR3 region has the DNA TGTGCCAGCAGCTCCGGACTAGCGGGGGGCTGGGATGAGCAGTTCTTC. Translating gives CASSSGLAGGWDEQFF.

V gene TRBV7-8 combines with J gene TRBJ2-7; either TRBD1 or TRBD2 may supply D (6 bases each). Trimming pared 8 bases from V and 4 bases from J, leaving 15 bases between. CDR3 length: 13 residues. Germline-derived CDR1 and CDR2 are SGHVS and FQNEAQ. The CDR3 DNA reads TGTGCCAGCGGGGGGCTCTTGGGGTACGAGCAGTACTTC. It yields the protein CASGGLLGYEQYF.

This clonotype was counted only a few times. This chain uses TRBV7-9 with TRBJ2-5, with D hard to call. Germline values: CDR1 SEHNR, CDR2 FQNEAQ (reference sequence). The V and J ends lost 2 bases and 3 bases respectively, with 7 bases between them. The CDR3 loop spans 13 amino acids. The CDR3 DNA reads as TGTGCCAGCAGCTTATCTGAGGAAGAGACCCAGTACTTC. This encodes CASSLSEEETQYF.

The CDR3, as DNA: TGTGCCACCAGGGTCGGGGCGAGAGAGACCCAGTACTTC. Its protein is CATRVGARETQYF. V gene TRBV15 combines with J gene TRBJ2-5; D is tentatively TRBD1 or TRBD2 (5 bases each). The CDR3 is 13 residues long. Germline CDR1 reads LNHNV; CDR2 reads YYDKDF (reference sequence). V was clipped by 6 bases and J by 4 bases, with 12 bases between them.

This clonotype was recorded a few times. The J gene is TRBJ2-7, the V gene TRBV12-3 or TRBV12-4; no clear D. This CDR3 region has 14 residues. Deletions cut 5 bases from V and 0 bases from J, with 11 bases between. The CDR3 nucleotides read TGTGCCAGCAGTGGAGAGATTGGCTCCTACGAGCAGTACTTC. Translating gives CASSGEIGSYEQYF.

This chain connects TRBV27 to TRBJ2-1; 9 bases fit TRBD2. This CDR3 is 15 amino acids long. Looked up from germline, CDR1 is MNHEY and CDR2 is SMNVEV (reference sequence). With 5 bases clipped from V and 8 bases from J, the junction kept 10 bases outside the gene matches. The DNA of the CDR3 is TGTGCCAGCAGTCTCCCCGGGACTAGCATCGATGAGCAGTTCTTC. It translates to CASSLPGTSIDEQFF.

This rearrangement joins TRBV20-1 to TRBJ1-2; D perhaps matches TRBD1 (6 bases). The CDR3 extends over 15 amino acids. Trimming stripped 0 bases from V and 2 bases from J, with 13 bases between. Germline CDR1 and CDR2: DFQATT and SNEGSKA (reference sequence). The CDR3 is CSARDQRGGNYGYTF. CDR3 in DNA: TGCAGTGCTAGAGATCAGAGGGGGGGAAACTATGGCTACACCTTC.

This chain connects TRBV6-5 to TRBJ1-4; D is perhaps TRBD1 (6 bases). CDR1 and CDR2 (germline): MNHEY, SVGAGI. Trimming shortened V by 7 bases and J by 11 bases, and 20 bases separated the two germline ends. The CDR3 has 14 residues. The chain's CDR3 is CASTPSGGHGKLFF. For the CDR3, the DNA is TGTGCCAGCACCCCCAGCGGGGGACACGGGAAACTGTTTTTT.

This clonotype was found a few times. This chain uses TRBV4-2 with TRBJ1-2; D remains unclear. V was shortened by 0 bases and J by 4 bases, with 12 bases between the two germline ends. In germline, CDR1 is LGHNA, CDR2 YNFKEQ. The CDR3 is 15 amino acids. The CDR3 region has the DNA TGTGCCAGCAGCCAAGATCGCGGCGGATTCTATGGCTACACCTTC. It translates to CASSQDRGGFYGYTF.

This clonotype showed up just a few times. The CDR3 DNA is TGTGCCAGCACCCTAGGGCGTACGGACACCGGGGAGCTGTTTTTT. Protein: CASTLGRTDTGELFF. The genes are TRBV5-6 and TRBJ2-2; D is uncertain. The germline gives CDR1 SGHDT, CDR2 YYEEEE. The CDR3 has 15 residues. V was trimmed by 6 bases and J by 3 bases, leaving 15 bases between them.

This clonotype turned up a few times. V gene TRBV18 combines with J gene TRBJ2-5; 7 bases align to TRBD1. CDR3 size: 15 residues. CDR1 KGHSH and CDR2 LQKENI come from the germline V gene. The trim removed 4 bases at V and 2 bases at J, leaving 7 bases unmatched. CDR3 sequence reads: CASSRGTAGQETQYF. The CDR3 nucleotides read TGTGCCAGCTCACGGGGGACAGCAGGTCAAGAGACCCAGTACTTC.

V gene TRBV29-1 combines with J gene TRBJ2-7; D not certain. CDR1 and CDR2 from the germline V gene are SQVTM and ANQGSEA. V lost 4 bases and J lost 5, with 9 bases in between. This CDR3 is built from 11 residues. CDR3 amino acids: CSVARGDEQYF. The DNA of the CDR3 is TGCAGCGTTGCCCGCGGCGACGAGCAGTACTTC.

The J gene is TRBJ2-1, the V gene TRBV3-1, with TRBD2 matching 7 bases. The V gene's germline CDR1 is LGHDT and CDR2 YNNKEL (reference sequence). This CDR3 is 14 amino acids long. J was trimmed by 8 bases and V by 4 bases; bases with no gene match: 8. The CDR3 is CASSRASGKYEQFF. CDR3 DNA sequence: TGTGCCAGCAGCCGTGCGAGCGGGAAGTATGAGCAGTTCTTC.

The chain links TRBV12-5 to TRBJ2-3; D uncertain. V was shortened by 7 bases and J by 2 bases, with 10 bases between the two germline ends. From germline, CDR1 is LGHNT and CDR2 FRNRAP. The CDR3 sequence is 13 residues long. The CDR3 is CASVGDNTDTQYF. The CDR3 DNA sequence: TGTGCTAGTGTAGGTGACAACACAGATACGCAGTATTTT.

The chain employs TRBV10-3 and TRBJ2-7; 9 positions agree with TRBD1. Germline assignment: CDR1 ENHRY and CDR2 SYGVKD. This CDR3 region has 16 residues. Unmatched junction bases numbered 8, after V lost 2 bases and J lost 3 bases. This CDR3 is CAISEPGDRESYEQYF. CDR3 bases: TGTGCCATCAGTGAGCCGGGGGACAGGGAGAGCTACGAGCAGTACTTC.

This clonotype was observed a few times. The V gene is TRBV4-2, the J gene TRBJ1-5, with D possibly being TRBD1 (5 bases). The CDR3 is made up of 16 amino acids. V was clipped by 4 bases and J by 2 bases, with 15 bases between them. The germline V gene encodes CDR1 LGHNA and CDR2 YNFKEQ. The CDR3 coding sequence is TGTGCCAGCAGCCCGGCTAGCGGGGGGGGCAATCAGCCCCAGCATTTT. Translated, it gives CASSPASGGGNQPQHF.

This clonotype was detected only a few times. The J gene is TRBJ2-6, the V gene TRBV5-7; TRBD1 aligns across 9 bases. TRBV5-7 is flagged as an ORF with uncertain function. Unmatched junction bases numbered 10, after V lost 0 bases and J lost 3 bases. CDR3 length: 19 residues. CDR3 sequence: CASSLALGQGVFGANVLTF. CDR3 in DNA: TGTGCCAGCAGCTTGGCCTTGGGACAGGGTGTATTTGGGGCCAACGTCCTGACTTTC.

This chain connects TRBV4-2 to TRBJ2-3; either TRBD1 or TRBD2 may supply D (5 bases each). Germline lookup yields CDR1 LGHNA and CDR2 YNFKEQ. The CDR3 has 16 amino acids. V shed 1 base and J shed 2 bases, with 13 bases lying between them. The CDR3 is CASSQVRGGNTDTQYF. CDR3 coding DNA: TGTGCCAGCAGCCAAGTCCGGGGCGGAAACACAGATACGCAGTATTTT.

The chain has TRBV20-1 and TRBJ2-1; 7 bases map to TRBD2. The germline CDR1 and CDR2 sequences are DFQATT and SNEGSKA (reference sequence). Losses at the gene ends were 0 bases for V and 4 bases for J; bases not matched to a gene: 6. This CDR3 has 15 amino acids. This chain's CDR3 is CSARDSSGAYNEQFF. CDR3 nucleotides: TGCAGTGCTAGAGATTCTAGCGGAGCATACAATGAGCAGTTCTTC.

The chain couples TRBV27 to TRBJ1-1; D is uncertain. Germline CDR1 reads MNHEY; CDR2 reads SMNVEV (reference sequence). The V gene lost 8 bases and the J gene lost 1 base, with 14 bases spanning the gap. CDR3 length: 14 residues. CDR3: CASYLSTGNTEAFF. As DNA, the CDR3 is TGTGCCAGCTACCTATCGACCGGGAACACTGAAGCTTTCTTT.

The rearrangement links TRBV12-3 or TRBV12-4 to TRBJ2-5; 7 bases map to TRBD1. The CDR3 is 14 amino acids. The ends lost 6 bases at V and 1 base at J; junction bases unmatched: 5. The CDR3 loop is CASRPDRAQETQYF. As DNA, the CDR3 is TGTGCCAGCAGACCAGACAGGGCCCAAGAGACCCAGTACTTC.

This clonotype was recorded a few times. The genes are TRBV29-1 and TRBJ1-1, with D perhaps TRBD1 (5 bases). The V gene's germline CDR1 is SQVTM and CDR2 ANQGSEA. The CDR3 covers 13 residues. Trimming stripped 2 bases from V and 5 bases from J, with 12 bases between. CDR3 in amino acids: CSVEMPGRTEAFF. The CDR3 DNA sequence: TGCAGCGTTGAAATGCCAGGGAGGACTGAAGCTTTCTTT.

This chain links TRBV4-2 with TRBJ1-2, with D uncertain. Germline CDR1 is LGHNA and CDR2 is YNFKEQ. V lost 0 bases and J lost 4, with 6 bases in between. The CDR3 runs to 13 residues. CDR3: CASSQETSYGYTF. The CDR3 DNA reads TGTGCCAGCAGCCAAGAGACGAGCTATGGCTACACCTTC.

This clonotype was recorded at least ten times. This rearrangement joins TRBV29-1 to TRBJ1-2; D is uncertain. CDR3 length: 14 residues. Per germline, CDR1 SQVTM and CDR2 ANQGSEA. V shed 2 bases and J shed 8 bases, with 18 bases lying between them. CDR3 loop: CSVETPPLGGGYTF. The CDR3 DNA sequence: TGCAGCGTTGAAACCCCACCGCTGGGAGGCGGCTACACCTTC.

The chain carries TRBV7-6 and TRBJ1-2, with 9 positions matching TRBD1. The V gene's germline CDR1 is SGHVS and CDR2 FNYEAQ. Trimming at V came to 5 bases and at J to 8 bases, leaving 12 bases not matched to a gene. The CDR3 runs to 15 residues. The CDR3 region is CASSNHRGRKEGYTF. In DNA, the CDR3 is TGTGCCAGCAGCAACCACAGGGGGCGGAAGGAAGGCTACACCTTC.

There are a few counts of this clonotype. The chain is built from TRBV20-1 and TRBJ2-7; D is unclear. The CDR3 is made up of 14 amino acids. CDR1 is DFQATT, CDR2 SNEGSKA, per germline (reference sequence). The V gene lost 6 bases and the J gene lost 3 bases, with 18 bases spanning the gap. The CDR3 DNA reads as TGCAGTGCAACCCTTCCGGGTTATGGCTACGAGCAGTACTTC. Its protein is CSATLPGYGYEQYF.

This clonotype was counted only a few times. This chain connects TRBV2 to TRBJ2-7; D possibly corresponds to TRBD2 (7 bases). V was clipped by 6 bases and J by 5 bases, with 20 bases between them. Germline V lookup: CDR1 SNHLY, CDR2 FYNNEI. This CDR3 is 15 amino acids long. The CDR3 bases are TGTGCCAGCAGGGTGCCCCGGGGGGCGCAGGACGAGCAGTACTTC. Residues: CASRVPRGAQDEQYF.

The chain uses TRBV24-1 and TRBJ2-1; no clear D. Germline-derived CDR1 and CDR2 are KGHDR and SFDVKD. V lost 4 bases, J lost 6 bases, and 6 bases lay in between. The CDR3 runs 12 residues. The CDR3 here is CATSEPLNEQFF. The DNA of the CDR3 is TGTGCCACCAGTGAGCCGCTCAATGAGCAGTTCTTC.

This clonotype was observed a handful of times. V gene TRBV20-1 combines with J gene TRBJ2-5; 9 bases fit TRBD1. Per germline, CDR1 DFQATT and CDR2 SNEGSKA (reference sequence). The CDR3 has 14 residues. With V trimmed by 4 bases and J by 2 bases, 5 bases remained unmatched. The CDR3 bases are TGCAGTGCTACACAGGGGGCGCGACAAGAGACCCAGTACTTC. This codes for CSATQGARQETQYF.

This sequence joins TRBV5-5 and TRBJ1-1, with TRBD1 as a possible D gene (5 bases). The CDR3 contains 15 residues. V shed 0 bases and J shed 3 bases, with 12 bases lying between them. Germline V gives CDR1 SGHKS, CDR2 YYEKEE (reference sequence). CDR3 coding DNA: TGTGCCAGCAGCTTGGGTGCAGGGAGGGACACTGAAGCTTTCTTT. Amino acids: CASSLGAGRDTEAFF.

The chain is built from TRBV12-3 or TRBV12-4 and TRBJ1-1, with TRBD1 as a possible D gene (5 bases). Trimming pared 2 bases from V and 3 bases from J, leaving 19 bases between. This CDR3 has 17 amino acids. Written as DNA, the CDR3 is TGTGCCAGCAGTTTACAGGGTCCGGGATGGGGAGACACTGAAGCTTTCTTT. This codes for CASSLQGPGWGDTEAFF.